Following are 17 T cell receptor beta chains from one sample sequenced in a study of cytomegalovirus exposure and HLA in healthy donors. The study ran its PCR with 60 Vbeta and 13 Jbeta primers. Using immunoSEQ multiplex PCR, the repertoire was profiled, and TCRdb retains in-frame clones only, with some absent. The profile shows about 160,000 clones, about 82% of them singletons. Sequenced: PBMCs. The receptors were sampled from a young woman in good health and CMV-seropositive.

Worth noting for this clone: One junction end does not reproduce the germline sequence, and a read error may be involved. The CDR3 nucleotides read TGTGCCAGCTCGCCACTAGTTGGGCAGCTCGAGATCTCTGGAAACACCATATATTTT. Protein sequence: CASSPLVGQLEISGNTIYF. The V and J genes are TRBV18 and TRBJ1-3; no firm D call. In germline, CDR1 is KGHSH, CDR2 LQKENI. The CDR3 has 19 amino acids.

The chain is built from TRBV19 and TRBJ2-1; D remains unclear. V was cut by 2 bases and J by 11 bases, with 10 bases left in between. The length of the CDR3 is 12 residues. Germline assignment: CDR1 LNHDA and CDR2 SQIVND (reference sequence). This CDR3 is CASSILNRKQFF. The CDR3 DNA is TGTGCCAGTAGTATATTAAATCGTAAGCAGTTCTTC.

This chain connects TRBV4-2 to TRBJ1-3, with D hard to call. This CDR3 has 16 residues. Germline CDR1 reads LGHNA; CDR2 reads YNFKEQ. V shed 1 base and J shed 4 bases, with 14 bases lying between them. The CDR3 region is CASSQGLRGFGNTIYF. CDR3 nucleotides: TGTGCCAGCAGCCAAGGGCTGCGGGGATTCGGAAACACCATATATTTT.

The chain recombines TRBV19 with TRBJ1-6; D may be TRBD1 (5 bases). From germline, CDR1 is LNHDA and CDR2 SQIVND (reference sequence). The CDR3 sequence is 14 residues long. V was shortened by 3 bases and J by 10 bases, with 13 bases between the two germline ends. The CDR3 DNA reads as TGTGCCAGTAGTATGTCCCAGGGTTTCTCACCCCTCCACTTT. Its protein is CASSMSQGFSPLHF.

The CDR3 protein is CASSPNSGNTIYF. DNA of the CDR3: TGTGCCAGCAGTCCTAACTCTGGAAACACCATATATTTT. The chain couples TRBV6-5 to TRBJ1-3; D is unclear. This CDR3 is built from 13 residues. With 5 bases removed from V and 0 bases from J, the gap between germline ends came to 5 bases. Germline V lookup: CDR1 MNHEY, CDR2 SVGAGI.

This clone was seen a handful of times. The genes are TRBV4-1 and TRBJ1-2, with TRBD1 as a possible D gene (6 bases). V lost 5 bases to trimming and J lost 6 bases, with 16 bases between them. This CDR3 contains 14 residues. Germline CDR1 reads MGHRA; CDR2 reads YSYEKL. The CDR3 loop is CASSYNEGDNGYTF. Here the CDR3 DNA reads TGCGCCAGCAGCTACAACGAGGGGGACAATGGCTACACCTTC.

This sequence joins TRBV11-2 and TRBJ2-1; D gene uncertain. The germline V gene has CDR1 SGHAT and CDR2 FQNNGV. Trimming removed 4 bases from V and 7 bases from J, with 8 bases in between. There are 12 residues in the CDR3. Here the CDR3 DNA reads TGTGCCAGCAGCTCGGAGTCAAATGAGCAGTTCTTC. The encoded protein is CASSSESNEQFF.

There are a few counts of this clone. Compared with germline, one end of the junction differs, possibly owing to a read error. The chain has TRBV5-5 and TRBJ1-3, with 7 bases fitting TRBD1. CDR1 is SGHKS, CDR2 YYEKEE, per germline (reference sequence). CDR3 size: 16 residues. In DNA, the CDR3 is TGCGCCAGCAGCCCCCGGGCAGGGGGCTCTGGAAACACCATATATTTT. As protein: CASSPRAGGSGNTIYF.

The V call is TRBV6-5, the J call TRBJ1-2, with a possible D match to TRBD1 (6 bases). Trimming shortened V by 0 bases and J by 8 bases, and 13 bases separated the two germline ends. This CDR3 contains 14 residues. The germline V gene encodes CDR1 MNHEY and CDR2 SVGAGI. The CDR3 DNA reads as TGTGCCAGCAGTTACTCTGGGCAGGGGAGAGGCTACACCTTC. Translating gives CASSYSGQGRGYTF.

DNA of the CDR3: TGTGCCAGCAGCCCGACAGGGATCTATGGCTACACCTTC. Translation: CASSPTGIYGYTF. This sequence joins TRBV7-9 and TRBJ1-2; 7 nucleotides agree with TRBD1. The V segment lost 5 bases and the J segment 4 bases; nucleotides outside the gene matches: 4. There are 13 residues in the CDR3. The germline CDR1 and CDR2 sequences are SEHNR and FQNEAQ (reference sequence).

The gene calls are TRBV19 and TRBJ1-6; perhaps TRBD1 as D (6 bases). Looked up from germline, CDR1 is LNHDA and CDR2 is SQIVND (reference sequence). The CDR3 covers 16 residues. Trimming removed 7 bases at V and 2 bases at J, with 15 bases between. The CDR3 here is CASTIQGIAYNSPLHF. As DNA, the CDR3 is TGTGCCAGTACCATCCAGGGGATTGCCTATAATTCACCCCTCCACTTT.

This clone appeared a few times. DNA of the CDR3: TGTGCCAGCAGCATCAAACAGGGTAATCAAAATTCACCCCTCCACTTT. Protein: CASSIKQGNQNSPLHF. The chain links TRBV21-1 to TRBJ1-6; the table's D gene call, TRBD1, was not cross checked with the DNA. TRBV21-1 is a known pseudogene. The CDR3 spans 16 residues.

This clone was counted once. The V gene is TRBV5-1, the J gene TRBJ1-2; 10 bases are a match to TRBD1. CDR3 length: 16 amino acids. The trim removed 4 bases at V and 4 bases at J, leaving 10 bases unmatched. Germline CDR1 SGHRS, CDR2 YFSETQ. CDR3 region: CASSLSWTGGSYGYTF. Written as DNA, the CDR3 is TGCGCCAGCAGCCTCTCTTGGACAGGGGGGAGCTATGGCTACACCTTC.

The chain uses TRBV4-1 and TRBJ2-1; a possible D gene is TRBD2 (5 bases). This CDR3 has 14 residues. Per germline, CDR1 MGHRA and CDR2 YSYEKL. V dropped 4 bases and J dropped 7 bases, with 14 bases sitting between them. CDR3 nucleotide sequence: TGCGCCAGCAGCCGAGAAGTAGCGCGTAATGAGCAGTTCTTC. This gives the protein CASSREVARNEQFF.

J is TRBJ1-5 and V is TRBV5-1; no definite D call. This CDR3 contains 13 residues. Germline CDR1 SGHRS, CDR2 YFSETQ. V was trimmed by 0 bases and J by 5 bases, leaving 6 bases between them. CDR3 in DNA: TGCGCCAGCAGCTTGGATCAGGATCAGCCCCAGCATTTT. As protein: CASSLDQDQPQHF.

This chain links TRBV4-1 with TRBJ1-1, with D possibly matching TRBD1 (6 bases). V lost 4 bases, J lost 5 bases, and 23 bases lay in between. The CDR3 sequence is 17 residues long. Germline CDR1 MGHRA, CDR2 YSYEKL. CDR3 residues: CASSRGLRIGGSTEAFF. CDR3 bases: TGCGCCAGCAGCCGCGGACTGAGGATAGGGGGAAGTACTGAAGCTTTCTTT.

The rearrangement joins TRBV9 to TRBJ1-1; tentative D call: TRBD1 (5 bases). The CDR3 sequence is 14 residues long. V was shortened by 4 bases and J by 3 bases, with 13 bases between the two germline ends. Germline assignment: CDR1 SGDLS and CDR2 YYNGEE. CDR3 nucleotides: TGTGCCAGCAGCCCAGTCAGGGAATACACTGAAGCTTTCTTT. Its translation: CASSPVREYTEAFF.